Listed here are 8 T cell receptor beta chains from one sample, sequenced in a study of T cell responses to AZD1222 COVID-19 vaccine. TCRdb's copy holds only in-frame clones and misses some; the assay was immunoSEQ multiplex PCR. Altogether approximately 200,000 clones are present, 91% being singletons, with the ten largest covering around 3%. This sample comprised peripheral blood, obtained 28 days after the second AZD1222 dose. Receptor source: an adult who received the AZD1222 COVID-19 vaccine.

V usage is TRBV5-1 and J usage is TRBJ2-5; 12 nucleotides align to TRBD2. Trimming cost V 0 bases and J 1 base; bases outside gene matches: 4. CDR3 length: 17 amino acids. Looked up from germline, CDR1 is SGHRS and CDR2 is YFSETQ. The CDR3 reads CASSLVPSGGGQETQYF. The CDR3 DNA reads TGCGCCAGCAGCTTGGTTCCTAGCGGGGGGGGCCAAGAGACCCAGTACTTC.

The chain joins TRBV15 to TRBJ2-7; the D is unclear. The CDR3 spans 12 residues. Trimming cost V 5 bases and J 5 bases, with 10 bases left between them. Germline CDR1 reads LNHNV; CDR2 reads YYDKDF (reference sequence). CDR3 amino acids: CATSPGYDEQYF. CDR3 nucleotides: TGTGCCACCAGCCCCGGATACGACGAGCAGTACTTC.

The V and J genes are TRBV4-1 and TRBJ2-5, with 7 bases identical to TRBD1. V lost 0 bases to trimming and J lost 5 bases; unmatched junction nucleotides: 3. The length of the CDR3 is 14 residues. The germline CDR1 and CDR2 sequences are MGHRA and YSYEKL. The CDR3 coding sequence is TGCGCCAGCAGCCAAGATGTCAGGGGGGAGACCCAGTACTTC. The encoded protein is CASSQDVRGETQYF.

The chain couples TRBV5-1 to TRBJ2-3; 15 bases are a match to TRBD2. There are 22 residues in the CDR3. V shed 1 base, J shed 1 base, and the junction held 16 bases outside the gene matches. Germline values: CDR1 SGHRS, CDR2 YFSETQ. CDR3: CASSLLGLAGGVSRRGTDTQYF. CDR3 nucleotide sequence: TGCGCCAGCAGCTTGCTGGGACTAGCGGGAGGTGTGTCTAGGAGGGGCACAGATACGCAGTATTTT.

The chain employs TRBV28 and TRBJ2-7; D possibly corresponds to TRBD1 (6 bases). Germline V gene lookup returns CDR1 MDHEN and CDR2 SYDVKM. The CDR3 totals 14 residues. Trimming shortened V by 4 bases and J by 3 bases, and 13 bases separated the two germline ends. Written as DNA, the CDR3 is TGTGCCAGCAGTTCCAACAGGGTTATCTACGAGCAGTACTTC. Its protein product is CASSSNRVIYEQYF.

CDR3 coding DNA: TGTGCCAGCAGTTTTGGCTACGCTAACTATGGCTACACCTTC. Translated: CASSFGYANYGYTF. The V and J genes are TRBV28 and TRBJ1-2; D is unresolved. The CDR3 runs to 14 residues. Germline CDR1 MDHEN, CDR2 SYDVKM. Trimming took 3 bases from V and 0 from J, leaving 8 bases between them.

The chain combines TRBV6-5 with TRBJ2-7; TRBD2 matches at 7 bases. The CDR3 runs 14 residues. Germline-derived CDR1 and CDR2 are MNHEY and SVGAGI. The V segment lost 7 bases and the J segment 3 bases; nucleotides outside the gene matches: 9. The CDR3 region has the DNA TGTGCCAGCACCGCGGGAGTAGGGTTCTACGAGCAGTACTTC. Its protein product is CASTAGVGFYEQYF.

CDR3 region: CAWRELTYEQYF. CDR3 in DNA: TGTGCCTGGAGAGAGTTGACCTACGAGCAGTACTTC. The genes are TRBV30 and TRBJ2-7, with D uncertain. V lost 3 bases, J lost 2 bases, and 8 bases lay in between. This CDR3 region has 12 residues. CDR1 is GTSNPN, CDR2 SVGIG, per germline (reference sequence).